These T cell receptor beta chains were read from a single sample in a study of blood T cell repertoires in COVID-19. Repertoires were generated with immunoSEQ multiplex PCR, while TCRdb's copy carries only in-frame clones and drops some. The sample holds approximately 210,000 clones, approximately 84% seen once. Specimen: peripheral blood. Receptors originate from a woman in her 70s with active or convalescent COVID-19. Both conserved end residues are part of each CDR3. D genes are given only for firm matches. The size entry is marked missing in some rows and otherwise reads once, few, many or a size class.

cdr3_nt: TGTGCCAGCAAGAAAGAAGGAGTGGCAGATACGCAGTATTTT
cdr3_aa: CASKKEGVADTQYF
j_call: TRBJ2-3
d_call: -
clone_size: -
v_call: TRBV5-4

cdr3_nt: TGCAGTGCTAGTGATTCGAAACAGAACTACGAGCAGTACTTC
cdr3_aa: CSASDSKQNYEQYF
j_call: TRBJ2-7
d_call: -
clone_size: -
v_call: TRBV20-1

cdr3_nt: TGTGCCAGCGCTCCCCGGGGGGGCGGTACAGATACGCAGTATTTT
cdr3_aa: CASAPRGGGTDTQYF
j_call: TRBJ2-3
d_call: TRBD2
clone_size: -
v_call: TRBV28

cdr3_nt: TGTGCCAGCAGCCCGGGACAGGGAATGAGGGTCACTGAAGCTTTCTTT
cdr3_aa: CASSPGQGMRVTEAFF
j_call: TRBJ1-1
d_call: TRBD1
clone_size: -
v_call: TRBV5-6

cdr3_nt: TGTGCCAGCATCCGGAGAAGGACTAGCGGGAGGAAAGACAATGAGCAGTTCTTC
cdr3_aa: CASIRRRTSGRKDNEQFF
j_call: TRBJ2-1
d_call: -
clone_size: -
v_call: TRBV21-1

cdr3_nt: TGTGCCAGCAGCTTGGACTACCGGCGGGAGCAGTACTTC
cdr3_aa: CASSLDYRREQYF
j_call: TRBJ2-7
d_call: -
clone_size: many
v_call: TRBV5-4

cdr3_nt: TGTGCCAGCAGCCAAGAACCGGGACAGGGGATCTATGGCTACACCTTC
cdr3_aa: CASSQEPGQGIYGYTF
j_call: TRBJ1-2
d_call: TRBD1
clone_size: -
v_call: TRBV4-2

cdr3_nt: TGCGCCAGCAGCCCTATAACAGGGGAAAAAGGGGAGACCCAGTACTTC
cdr3_aa: CASSPITGEKGETQYF
j_call: TRBJ2-5
d_call: TRBD1
clone_size: -
v_call: TRBV5-1

cdr3_nt: TGTGCCAGCAGCTCCTACACCGGGGAGCTGTTTTTT
cdr3_aa: CASSSYTGELFF
j_call: TRBJ2-2
d_call: -
clone_size: few
v_call: TRBV7-3

cdr3_nt: TGTGCCAGCAGCCACCGGACTAGCGCAACCACAGATACGCAGTATTTT
cdr3_aa: CASSHRTSATTDTQYF
j_call: TRBJ2-3
d_call: TRBD2
clone_size: -
v_call: TRBV7-9

cdr3_nt: TGTGCCAGCAGCCAGGACTCCCCGAACACTGAAGCTTTCTTT
cdr3_aa: CASSQDSPNTEAFF
j_call: TRBJ1-1
d_call: -
clone_size: -
v_call: TRBV14

cdr3_nt: TGTGCCAGCAGCTTAGGCAGACGGGGTGAGCAGTACTTC
cdr3_aa: CASSLGRRGEQYF
j_call: TRBJ2-7
d_call: -
clone_size: -
v_call: TRBV11-1

cdr3_nt: TGTGCCAGCAGACTCACAGATACGCAGTATTTT
cdr3_aa: CASRLTDTQYF
j_call: TRBJ2-3
d_call: -
clone_size: once
v_call: TRBV12-3/TRBV12-4

cdr3_nt: TGTGCCAGCTCACCCCGCGGGGACCCAACAGATACGCAGTATTTT
cdr3_aa: CASSPRGDPTDTQYF
j_call: TRBJ2-3
d_call: -
clone_size: -
v_call: TRBV18

cdr3_nt: TGTGCCAGCTCACCACCGACTAGCGGGAGTGAGCAGTTCTTC
cdr3_aa: CASSPPTSGSEQFF
j_call: TRBJ2-1
d_call: TRBD2
clone_size: -
v_call: TRBV18

cdr3_nt: TGCAGCGTTGTCACGGGTGGCTACTACGAGCAGTACTTC
cdr3_aa: CSVVTGGYYEQYF
j_call: TRBJ2-7
d_call: -
clone_size: -
v_call: TRBV29-1

cdr3_nt: TGTGCCAGCAGCTTAGAGGGGGGGAGGGCCCGGCTGGAAGAGACCCAGTACTTC
cdr3_aa: CASSLEGGRARLEETQYF
j_call: TRBJ2-5
d_call: -
clone_size: -
v_call: TRBV7-6

cdr3_nt: TGTGCCAGCAGGGCCCCCGGGACACTAGCCTACGAGCAGTACTTC
cdr3_aa: CASRAPGTLAYEQYF
j_call: TRBJ2-7
d_call: -
clone_size: -
v_call: TRBV5-4

cdr3_nt: TGTGCCAGCAGCCCCCGGGGGACTAGCGGGAGGTACGAGCAGTACTTC
cdr3_aa: CASSPRGTSGRYEQYF
j_call: TRBJ2-7
d_call: TRBD2
clone_size: -
v_call: TRBV11-2

cdr3_nt: TGTGCCAGCTCACCGCTTGAAGCAGGGGTCTACCAAGAGACCCAGTACTTC
cdr3_aa: CASSPLEAGVYQETQYF
j_call: TRBJ2-5
d_call: -
clone_size: -
v_call: TRBV18

cdr3_nt: TGTGCCAGCAGCGTAGCTCGACTAGCGAGAGCCAATGAGCAGTTCTTC
cdr3_aa: CASSVARLARANEQFF
j_call: TRBJ2-1
d_call: TRBD2
clone_size: -
v_call: TRBV9

cdr3_nt: TGTGCCAGCAGTGAGGCCGCAGGAGGACCAGATACGCAGTATTTT
cdr3_aa: CASSEAAGGPDTQYF
j_call: TRBJ2-3
d_call: -
clone_size: -
v_call: TRBV6-1